This T cell receptor beta chain was retrieved from a study of blood T cell repertoires in COVID-19. Study information: Sites across the United States, Italy and Spain contributed samples from acute and convalescent COVID-19.

Authors' methods: How many nucleated cells were present was estimated from reference gene primer amplification. Clones were read by immunoSEQ multiplex PCR, and TCRdb kept only the in-frame ones, dropping some. V, J and clone size are taken as reported in that table, and D and trimming were inferred from the DNA itself. The table includes fewer than 120,000 clones, over 65% detected once. This CDR3 comprises 13 residues. The J segment lost 6 bases and the V segment lost 6 bases, leaving 6 bases of the junction unmatched. The rearrangement uses TRBV12-3 or TRBV12-4 and TRBJ2-7; 9 bases line up with TRBD1. This clonotype was obtained from an elderly woman with acute or convalescent COVID-19. The specimen sequenced was peripheral blood. The DNA for the CDR3 is TGTGCCAGCAGCCGGGACAGGGTGGGCGAGCAGTACTTC. Translation: CASSRDRVGEQYF.